The 27 T cell receptor beta chains in this list originate from one sample, sequenced in a study of cytomegalovirus exposure and HLA in healthy donors. The PCR contained 60 Vbeta and 13 Jbeta primers. This table comes from immunoSEQ multiplex PCR, and its TCRdb copy is limited to in-frame clones, with some not included. Of 150,000 to 250,000 clones in the sample, around 78% were seen once. Sequenced sample: PBMCs. The receptors derive from a man aged 30-40 years in good health and CMV-seronegative.

The chain recombines TRBV4-1 with TRBJ2-1; 7 bases are shared with TRBD1. Germline lookup yields CDR1 MGHRA and CDR2 YSYEKL. V lost 5 bases to trimming and J lost 0 bases; unmatched junction nucleotides: 10. The CDR3 is made up of 17 amino acids. The CDR3 loop is CASSFRPGQSSYNEQFF. CDR3 in DNA: TGCGCCAGCAGCTTCCGACCGGGACAGAGCTCCTACAATGAGCAGTTCTTC.

The chain joins TRBV5-1 to TRBJ2-5; 8 positions match TRBD1. In germline, CDR1 is SGHRS, CDR2 YFSETQ. V shed 2 bases, J shed 5 bases, and the junction held 5 bases outside the gene matches. The CDR3 has 14 residues. The CDR3 protein is CASSFGTGWETQYF. Written as DNA, the CDR3 is TGCGCCAGCAGCTTTGGGACAGGCTGGGAGACCCAGTACTTC.

Only one count was recorded for this clone. The chain recombines TRBV5-1 with TRBJ2-7; 8 bases agree with TRBD1. J was trimmed by 6 bases and V by 4 bases; bases with no gene match: 6. The CDR3 contains 13 residues. Germline V gene lookup returns CDR1 SGHRS and CDR2 YFSETQ. The DNA for the CDR3 is TGCGCCAGCAGCGGAGGACAGGGCGGCGAGCAGTACTTC. Its translation: CASSGGQGGEQYF.

This chain joins TRBV5-1 and TRBJ2-4; TRBD1 matches at 7 bases. The CDR3 sequence is 15 residues long. V dropped 5 bases and J dropped 6; count of bases not matched to a gene: 11. The germline CDR1 and CDR2 sequences are SGHRS and YFSETQ. CDR3 sequence reads: CASSAQGAGGNIQYF. For the CDR3, the DNA is TGCGCCAGCAGTGCACAAGGGGCAGGGGGAAACATTCAGTACTTC.

V usage is TRBV25-1 and J usage is TRBJ1-2; 12 bases match TRBD1. V shed 1 base, J shed 4 bases, and the junction held 10 bases outside the gene matches. This CDR3 is built from 18 residues. The germline CDR1 and CDR2 sequences are MGHDK and SYGVNS. The CDR3 DNA reads TGTGCCAGCAGTGAATTTAAGGGACAGGGGGCTTCTCCCTATGGCTACACCTTC. Protein product: CASSEFKGQGASPYGYTF.

V usage is TRBV5-4 and J usage is TRBJ2-1; 9 nucleotides align to TRBD2. V shed 3 bases and J 6 bases; nucleotides not matched to a gene: 10. Germline V gene data show CDR1 as SGHNT and CDR2 as YYREEE (reference sequence). The CDR3 runs to 16 residues. The CDR3 region is CASSSPGLARVNEQFF. For the CDR3, the DNA is TGTGCCAGCAGCTCCCCGGGACTAGCTCGTGTCAATGAGCAGTTCTTC.

The chain couples TRBV5-1 to TRBJ1-2; D ambiguous. The CDR3 runs to 13 residues. The germline V and J ends were trimmed by 5 bases and 0 bases, with 8 bases remaining between them. Germline V CDR1 and CDR2: SGHRS, YFSETQ. This CDR3 reads CASSFGANYGYTF. DNA of the CDR3: TGCGCCAGCAGTTTCGGAGCTAACTATGGCTACACCTTC.

The chain employs TRBV7-9 and TRBJ1-5, with D maybe TRBD1 (5 bases). V was pared by 1 base and J by 4 bases, with 14 bases between. The CDR3 sequence is 16 residues long. Germline V gives CDR1 SEHNR, CDR2 FQNEAQ (reference sequence). In DNA form, the CDR3 reads TGTGCCAGCAGCTTAGAGGGAGGGGATGGAAATCAGCCCCAGCATTTT. Translated: CASSLEGGDGNQPQHF.

The sample holds one count of this clone. The chain uses TRBV29-1 and TRBJ1-3; unclear D gene. CDR1 and CDR2 (germline): SQVTM, ANQGSEA. The CDR3 runs to 14 residues. Trimming shortened V by 5 bases and J by 0 bases, and 11 bases separated the two germline ends. CDR3 residues: CSVQNRLSGNTIYF. As DNA, the CDR3 is TGCAGCGTTCAGAACCGCCTCTCTGGAAACACCATATATTTT.

The chain is built from TRBV10-1 and TRBJ1-3; no clear D. The length of the CDR3 is 13 residues. Germline CDR1 is WNHNN and CDR2 is SYGVQD (reference sequence). Trimming stripped 2 bases from V and 5 bases from J, with 7 bases between. The CDR3 nucleotides are TGCGCCAGCAGTGAGGGTGGCAGAAACACCATATATTTT. Translated: CASSEGGRNTIYF.

The chain is built from TRBV9 and TRBJ2-2, with 9 bases lining up with TRBD1. The ends lost 1 base at V and 6 bases at J; junction bases unmatched: 10. Germline values: CDR1 SGDLS, CDR2 YYNGEE. This CDR3 is 17 amino acids long. CDR3 DNA: TGTGCCAGCAGCGTAAGGACAGGGGCCCCCGTCGCCGGGGAGCTGTTTTTT. Translating gives CASSVRTGAPVAGELFF.

This clone was seen a handful of times. This chain connects TRBV28 to TRBJ2-7; 7 bases agree with TRBD2. Germline V CDR1 and CDR2: MDHEN, SYDVKM. The V segment lost 3 bases and the J segment 2 bases; nucleotides outside the gene matches: 10. CDR3 length: 16 residues. CDR3 in amino acids: CASSFLGGSQPYEQYF. The CDR3 region has the DNA TGTGCCAGCAGTTTTCTCGGGGGGAGTCAACCCTACGAGCAGTACTTC.

This clone was detected only a few times. The chain is built from TRBV11-3 and TRBJ2-3; perhaps TRBD1 as D (5 bases). Germline CDR1 reads SGHNT; CDR2 reads YENEEA. V lost 4 bases and J 4 bases, leaving 12 bases between the germline ends. The CDR3 is 14 amino acids. CDR3 in amino acids: CASSSGQGADTQYF. CDR3 nucleotide sequence: TGTGCCAGCAGCTCCGGACAAGGGGCAGATACGCAGTATTTT.

The rearrangement uses TRBV6-4 and TRBJ2-7, with D possibly TRBD1 on 9 matching bases. Trimming took off 5 bases at V and 0 bases at J, with 17 bases between the two ends. Germline V gives CDR1 MRHNA, CDR2 SNTAGT. The CDR3 contains 16 residues. CDR3 amino acids: CASSYGGDRDSYEQYF. The CDR3 nucleotides are TGTGCCAGCAGTTACGGGGGGGACAGGGACTCCTACGAGCAGTACTTC.

J is TRBJ2-3 and V is TRBV18; 10 nucleotides agree with TRBD1. CDR3 length: 15 residues. V was pared by 5 bases and J by 5 bases, with 7 bases of the junction left unmatched. Germline V gives CDR1 KGHSH, CDR2 LQKENI. CDR3 residues: CASSSQTGGKDTQYF. In nucleotides, the CDR3 is TGTGCCAGCTCATCACAGACAGGGGGCAAAGATACGCAGTATTTT.

The chain carries TRBV5-3 and TRBJ1-5; D not certain. TRBV5-3 is recorded as an ORF, its role being uncertain. The V and J ends lost 0 bases and 5 bases respectively, with 9 bases between them. The CDR3 totals 14 residues. CDR3: CARSLGQAHQPQHF. CDR3 sequence (DNA): TGTGCCAGAAGCTTGGGCCAGGCGCATCAGCCCCAGCATTTT.

The chain recombines TRBV2 with TRBJ2-7; unclear D gene. Per the germline V gene, CDR1 is SNHLY and CDR2 is FYNNEI. Between the trimmed V and J ends, which lost 4 bases and 2 bases, there was a span of 9 bases. CDR3 length: 13 residues. The CDR3 nucleotides are TGTGCCAGCAGTGCGATACCTACCTACGAGCAGTACTTC. Amino acid sequence: CASSAIPTYEQYF.

V is TRBV5-1 and J is TRBJ2-7; 9 bases agree with TRBD1. CDR1 SGHRS and CDR2 YFSETQ come from the germline V gene. Trimming at V came to 4 bases and at J to 5 bases, leaving 10 bases not matched to a gene. The length of the CDR3 is 15 residues. In nucleotides, the CDR3 is TGCGCCAGCAGCCCAGAGGGGACAGGGAACGACGAGCAGTACTTC. Its translation: CASSPEGTGNDEQYF.

The chain couples TRBV10-1 to TRBJ2-7, with 11 bases lining up with TRBD2. V trimming: 4 bases; J trimming: 1 base; junction bases outside the gene matches: 6. The CDR3 has 16 residues. In germline, CDR1 is WNHNN, CDR2 SYGVQD (reference sequence). The CDR3 loop reads CASSARTSGPSYEQYF. As DNA, the CDR3 is TGCGCCAGCAGTGCCAGGACTAGCGGGCCTTCCTACGAGCAGTACTTC.

The chain uses TRBV19 and TRBJ1-1; the match to TRBD1 covers 7 bases. Germline V gene data show CDR1 as LNHDA and CDR2 as SQIVND (reference sequence). This CDR3 has 16 residues. After removal of 5 bases from V and 0 bases from J, the junction contained 9 bases not matched to a gene. CDR3 in amino acids: CASSSWTGVMNTEAFF. The CDR3, as DNA: TGTGCCAGTAGTTCCTGGACAGGCGTAATGAACACTGAAGCTTTCTTT.

The V call is TRBV25-1, the J call TRBJ2-5, with a possible D match to TRBD1 (6 bases). The CDR3 sequence is 16 residues long. Between the trimmed V and J ends, which lost 2 bases and 5 bases, there was a span of 18 bases. The germline V gene encodes CDR1 MGHDK and CDR2 SYGVNS. The CDR3 nucleotides read TGTGCCAGCAGTGAACGGGGACAATTGAAAGGGGAGACCCAGTACTTC. This codes for CASSERGQLKGETQYF.

The chain combines TRBV5-1 with TRBJ1-1; 7 positions agree with TRBD1. The trim removed 2 bases at V and 2 bases at J, leaving 6 bases unmatched. Germline CDR1 and CDR2: SGHRS and YFSETQ. This CDR3 is 15 amino acids long. In DNA, the CDR3 is TGCGCCAGCAGCTTCGCAGGGGGGACTAACACTGAAGCTTTCTTT. This codes for CASSFAGGTNTEAFF. Looking up the rest from reference TRBV5-1 and TRBJ1-1 gives the full variable domain: KAGVTQTPRYLIKTRGQQVTLSCSPISGHRSVSWYQQTPGQGLQFLFEYFSETQRNKGNFPGRFSGRQFSNSRSEMNVSTLELGDSALYLCASSFAGGTNTEAFFGQGTRLTVV.

The chain recombines TRBV19 with TRBJ1-5; tentative D call: TRBD1 (5 bases). Trimming took 3 bases from V and 4 from J, leaving 10 bases between them. This CDR3 comprises 14 residues. Germline CDR1 and CDR2: LNHDA and SQIVND (reference sequence). CDR3 sequence (DNA): TGTGCCAGTAGTATGGGGCAGCCGAATCAGCCCCAGCATTTT. Its translation: CASSMGQPNQPQHF.

This clone was seen just once. This chain connects TRBV25-1 to TRBJ1-2; TRBD1 matches at 9 bases. The CDR3 is 11 residues long. V lost 8 bases and J lost 6; bases outside the gene matches: 1. Germline CDR1 and CDR2: MGHDK and SYGVNS. The chain's CDR3 is CASGQGNGYTF. DNA of the CDR3: TGTGCCAGCGGACAGGGGAATGGCTACACCTTC.

V usage is TRBV6-5 and J usage is TRBJ1-2; TRBD1 aligns across 7 bases. This CDR3 region has 14 residues. The V and J ends lost 8 bases and 6 bases, in that order; junction bases with no gene match: 12. From germline, CDR1 is MNHEY and CDR2 SVGAGI. The chain's CDR3 is CASCNSGGHNGYTF. The DNA for the CDR3 is TGTGCCAGCTGCAATTCAGGGGGACATAATGGCTACACCTTC.

The rearrangement links TRBV5-4 to TRBJ2-5, with a tentative D call TRBD1 (6 bases). In germline, CDR1 is SGHNT, CDR2 YYREEE (reference sequence). This CDR3 has 15 amino acids. The V end was cut by 4 bases, the J end by 0 bases, with 13 bases between. The CDR3, as DNA: TGTGCCAGCAGCCCCACCAGGGGCTACCAAGAGACCCAGTACTTC. Translated, it gives CASSPTRGYQETQYF.

In this sample, this clone turned up once. V and J are TRBV29-1 and TRBJ2-7; TRBD2 matches 7 bases. The CDR3 spans 18 residues. V lost 1 base to trimming and J lost 4 bases; unmatched junction nucleotides: 19. Germline loops: CDR1 SQVTM, CDR2 ANQGSEA. The CDR3 reads CSVEVGRVSSGIVYEQYF. CDR3 nucleotides: TGCAGCGTTGAAGTCGGCAGGGTGTCGAGCGGGATTGTGTACGAGCAGTACTTC.